The rows below give T cell receptor beta chains drawn from one sample of a study of cytomegalovirus exposure and HLA in healthy donors. Only in-frame clones appear in the TCRdb table, and some are missing; sequencing was by immunoSEQ multiplex PCR. The sample table includes approximately 190,000 clones. Sequencing input: PBMCs. Source of these receptors: a boy aged 5-17 years in good health and CMV-seronegative. The CDR3 runs from the conserved cysteine through the conserved F or W. A D gene is named only where the DNA matches it firmly.

j_call	d_call	v_call	cdr3_nt	cdr3_aa
TRBJ1-1	TRBD1	TRBV7-3	TGTGCCAGCAGCCGTGGGGCCGGGACAGCGAACACTGAAGCTTTCTTT	CASSRGAGTANTEAFF
TRBJ2-7	TRBD1	TRBV5-1	TGCGCCAGCAGCTTGACCGGGACAGGGAGTTACGAGCAGTACTTC	CASSLTGTGSYEQYF
TRBJ2-7	.	TRBV29-1	TGCAGCGTTGAGGTCACGGACACGGCTTCCTACGAGCAGTACTTC	CSVEVTDTASYEQYF
TRBJ2-6	TRBD1	TRBV4-1	TGCGCCAGCAGCCAGGCGACAGGGGCTGGGGCCAACGTCCTGACTTTC	CASSQATGAGANVLTF
TRBJ2-2	.	TRBV6-1	TGTGCCAGCAGGTACCAGGGGATCCACACCGGGGAGCTGTTTTTT	CASRYQGIHTGELFF
TRBJ1-5	TRBD1	TRBV19	TGTGCCAGTAGTATAGGAGGGACAGGGGATTATCAGCCCCAGCATTTT	CASSIGGTGDYQPQHF
TRBJ2-7	.	TRBV29-1	TGCAGCCCGAACCATCCCGGATTAGCCGGCCTACGATGGCAGTACTTC	CSPNHPGLAGLRWQYF
TRBJ2-3	.	TRBV2	TGTGCCAGCAGTGCGCTGGGAGGGGGGCTGATAGATACGCAGTATTTT	CASSALGGGLIDTQYF
TRBJ2-1	.	TRBV18	TGTGCCAGCTCAAGGGGGACGGGGAATGAGCAGTTCTTC	CASSRGTGNEQFF
TRBJ2-5	TRBD1	TRBV5-6	TGTGCCAGCAGCCCGGTGGGGCAGGGGGAGCAGTACTTC	CASSPVGQGEQYF
TRBJ2-7	TRBD1	TRBV27	TGTGCCAGCAGTATGACAGGGGGATACGAGCAGTACTTC	CASSMTGGYEQYF
TRBJ2-3	TRBD2	TRBV6-1	TGTGCCAGCCGGACTAGCGGGGGGCCAGCTCCCCAGTATTTT	CASRTSGGPAPQYF
TRBJ2-1	TRBD2	TRBV5-4	TGTGCCAGCAGCTTGGCGCGGGGGGGCTTTGATGAGCAGTTCTTC	CASSLARGGFDEQFF
TRBJ2-3	.	TRBV30	TGTGCCTGGAGTAACGGGGGCACAGATACGCAGTATTTT	CAWSNGGTDTQYF
TRBJ2-7	TRBD1	TRBV6-5	TGTGCCAGCAGCCAACAGGGGGCAGCCCCCAGCGAGCAGTACTTC	CASSQQGAAPSEQYF
TRBJ1-2	TRBD1	TRBV19	TGTGCCAGTAGCCCGGGACAGGGGCCCTATGGCTACACCTTC	CASSPGQGPYGYTF
TRBJ1-1	TRBD1	TRBV4-1	TGCGCCAGCAGCCACGGACAGGGGCCGAGGACTGAAGCTTTCTTT	CASSHGQGPRTEAFF
TRBJ2-2	TRBD1	TRBV6-1	TGTGCCAGCATCCGGACAGGCGGGACCGGGGAGCTGTTTTTT	CASIRTGGTGELFF
TRBJ2-7	.	TRBV7-9	TGTGCCAGCAGCTACCTGGATGAGCGTGCAGCCTACGAGCAGTACTTC	CASSYLDERAAYEQYF
TRBJ1-1	TRBD1	TRBV19	TGTGCCAGTACAGTGGACAGGGTTAACACTGAAGCTTTCTTT	CASTVDRVNTEAFF
TRBJ2-2	TRBD2	TRBV5-4	TGTGCCAGCAGCTTGGAGGGCGGGGGGGTCACCGGGGAGCTGTTTTTT	CASSLEGGGVTGELFF
TRBJ1-3	TRBD1	TRBV10-3	TGTGCCACGCTCGGGGACAGGGGGTATCTAGGACCTGGAAACACCATATATTTT	CATLGDRGYLGPGNTIYF
TRBJ1-2	.	TRBV5-4	TGTGCCAGCAGCTTGGCGGTAGACTATGGCTACACCTTC	CASSLAVDYGYTF
TRBJ2-7	.	TRBV4-3	TGCGCCAGCAGCCAAGATTACGGGGGATACTACGAGCAGTACTTC	CASSQDYGGYYEQYF
TRBJ2-1	.	TRBV11-3	TGTGCCAGCAGCCCCTCTGGAGGGGGCGCGGACAATGAGCAGTTCTTC	CASSPSGGGADNEQFF
TRBJ1-5	.	TRBV6-4	TGTGCCAGCAGTGGAGGACAGCTTTATAGCAATCAGCCCCAGCATTTT	CASSGGQLYSNQPQHF
TRBJ2-7	.	TRBV19	TGTGCCAGTAGTACCCAGGGTAACTACGAGCAGTACTTC	CASSTQGNYEQYF
TRBJ1-2	.	TRBV5-1	TGCGCCAGCAGCTTGACAGGAACTCCTAACTATGGCTACACCTTC	CASSLTGTPNYGYTF
TRBJ1-5	.	TRBV19	TGTGCCAGTAGGAGAGAACAGGGTTATGGCAATCAGCCCCAGCATTTT	CASRREQGYGNQPQHF
TRBJ2-3	TRBD1	TRBV5-1	TGCGCCAGCAGCCCGCTGACAGGGAACACAGATACGCAGTATTTT	CASSPLTGNTDTQYF
TRBJ1-3	.	TRBV30	TGTGCCTGGAGTGTACTAGGGGACAGAAACACCATATATTTT	CAWSVLGDRNTIYF
TRBJ1-2	TRBD1	TRBV6-1	TGTGCCAGCAGCGTGGGACAGGGAGGCTATGGCTACACCTTC	CASSVGQGGYGYTF
TRBJ1-3	.	TRBV5-6	TGTGCCAGCAGCTTGAGGCAGGGCGGAAACACCATATATTTT	CASSLRQGGNTIYF
TRBJ2-7	.	TRBV7-6	TGTGCCAGCAGCTCCTCCGGGAGTAGCTCCTACGAGCAGTACTTC	CASSSSGSSSYEQYF
TRBJ2-7	TRBD1	TRBV2	TGTGCCAGCAGATTTATTCTGACAGGGGAGGCCTACGAGCAGTACTTC	CASRFILTGEAYEQYF
TRBJ2-3	TRBD1	TRBV4-1	TGCGCCAGCAGCCAAGGTTCCGGGACAGCCACAGATACGCAGTATTTT	CASSQGSGTATDTQYF
TRBJ2-7	.	TRBV19	TGTGCCAGTAGTTTTGAAGCGTCCTACGAGCAGTACTTC	CASSFEASYEQYF
TRBJ1-2	TRBD1	TRBV25-1	TGTGCCAGCTCACTACCGGGGGACAGCGGCGGCTACACCTTC	CASSLPGDSGGYTF
TRBJ2-3	TRBD1	TRBV5-1	TGCGCCAGCAGCAGGTCTGGGACAGCAACAGATACGCAGTATTTT	CASSRSGTATDTQYF
TRBJ2-3	TRBD2	TRBV13	TGTGCCAGCAGGGGGGAGGAGGGACTAGCGGGGTGGGGCGGTCCAGATACGCAGTATTTT	CASRGEEGLAGWGGPDTQYF